This T cell receptor (beta chain) originates from a study of cytomegalovirus exposure and HLA in healthy donors (TCRdb year 2017). In the study overall: An earlier analysis of some 600 of the donors reported approximately 280 Gb of sequence data and 95 million to 130 million unique TCR beta sequences obtained from about 170 million T cells. Approximately 310 gigabases of sequencing data and 75 million to 85 million unique TCR sequences made up an early release that covered several hundred HLA-typed donors. Of the 350 to 450 genotyped donors, approximately 83% fell in the genetic ancestry cluster associated with self-reported Caucasian donors. The study aimed to test whether cataloging public T cell receptors could reveal signatures of past pathogen exposure. Using immunosequencing, the study profiled T cell repertoires from 666 subjects and related those repertoires to cytomegalovirus serostatus. In addition to the first cohort of roughly 670 subjects, a separate validation cohort of approximately 110 different subjects was used. The study combined high-throughput TCR immunosequencing, statistical association of individual TCRs with disease status, and machine learning to predict cytomegalovirus infection status. A later analysis re-examined previously published TCR beta repertoires from about 670 donors and added high-resolution HLA genotyping to investigate patterns of TCR occurrence. In the later analysis, no new phenotypic data were used to find candidate immune exposures; instead, reliance was placed on TCR beta sequences and their occurrence across donors. In an earlier analysis of about 590 of the donors, high-throughput TCR beta sequencing was used to judge whether each TCR beta V gene segment behaved as functional or pseudogenic. Donor age, sex, ethnicity and CMV serostatus were compiled together with the repertoire data. Genome-wide SNP genotypes for about 60% of the roughly 700 donors were used in a later genetic analysis, which treated that subset as a discovery cohort. Every repertoire in the discovery cohort had been generated on one and the same sequencing platform. Both class I and class II loci were covered by HLA typing, at four-digit resolution. The number of typed donors differed by locus: about 620-630 for A, B, C, DRB1 and DQB1; approximately 530 for DQA1; around 610 for DPA1; and 450 to 480 for DPB1. Because of strong linkage in the cohort, roughly five DR-DQ haplotypes were treated as single units for association and clustering. Across about 380 genotyped donors of the cohort, an average of about 220,000 unique TCR beta nucleotide sequences per donor were sequenced, and approximately 19% of those sequences were non-productive.

Trimming removed 8 bases from V and 3 bases from J; the gene matches leave 2 bases unexplained. The CDR3, from cysteine to phenylalanine, totals 13 residues. Only the CDR3 portion is preserved as DNA: 39 bases, with reading frame beginning at the first base. According to the germline V gene, CDR1 reads SNHLY and CDR2 reads FYNNEI. The paper as a whole reports these results and caveats: Because HLA typing was unavailable for some donors at each locus, only the typed subset was used in association tests. A later analysis found that most CMV-associated TCR beta chains appeared HLA-restricted, with HLA associations seemingly driven largely by CMV exposure. A cluster of highly shared sequence variants was judged likely to be a technical artifact of the sequencing pipeline. In a later analysis, HLA-associated TCR beta chains showed more clonal expansion and lower generation probabilities than non-associated chains that were equally common. When HLA alleles, especially DR and DQ, strongly co-occurred, attributing TCR associations to individual alleles was difficult. In a later analysis, 16,951 TCR beta sequences were associated with specific HLA alleles at a false discovery rate of 0.05. About 15 rarely observed V segments, including chromosome 9 orphons, were excluded from the earlier analysis of about 500 of the donors because counts were too low. Cytomegalovirus status was reported to be diagnosed by the classifier with high specificity and sensitivity in both the original and validation cohorts. In vitro tests confirmed that three of the cytomegalovirus-associated TCR beta chains recognize cytomegalovirus antigens. Compared with the roughly 710-donor mean, donors in an Asian-associated ancestry cluster had fewer N-insertions in productive TCRs, according to a later genetic analysis. V-gene and J-gene trimming of TCR beta chains was associated with a missense DCLRE1C variant in a later genetic analysis, and the association was replicated in an independent cohort. A total of 150 to 200 TCR beta chains were listed by the study as associated with cytomegalovirus. Because the 87-base-pair reads could not distinguish some IMGT-functional V segments, including TRBV6-2 and TRBV6-3, those segments were excluded. Several of the top co-occurrence clusters appeared to be linked to parvovirus B19, influenza, CMV and Epstein-Barr virus, according to a later analysis. Roughly uniform sequencing depth across donors was assumed in presence/absence analyses, although this assumption may not hold. The cohort was sequenced for TCR beta chains only, and without alpha or paired-chain data the features that could be detected were limited. While some public TCRs were present in many individuals, most TCR sequences turned up only very rarely across donors. Linkage disequilibrium might explain the correlated functional status among segregating V segments, but an unknown experimental factor could not be excluded. In a later analysis, TCR association rates were found to vary across HLA loci, with the most associated TCRs seen for DRB1 alleles and the fewest for HLA-C alleles. CMV serostatus was the only immune exposure information available for the cohort. Broadly in line with IMGT annotations, most TCR beta V segments showed up in productive rearrangements about 87% or about 30% of the time in an earlier analysis of roughly 590 of the donors. The authors suggested that the approach could potentially be extended to other disease states and immunological phenotypes. A further reported finding was that TCR beta sequences accurately predicted the HLA-A and HLA-B alleles for most subjects in the first cohort.

Receptor libraries were prepared by the immunoSEQ multiplex PCR assay. The multiplex PCR relied on a mix of 60 forward primers for TCR Vbeta segments and 13 reverse primers for TCR Jbeta segments. Amplification of the CDR3 region of rearranged TCR beta genes was performed with a multiplex PCR assay on genomic DNA. The Illumina HiSeq System was used to sequence the amplified TCR beta libraries as 87-base-pair reads. The original pipeline was this. A later analysis tallied some 79 million unique TCR beta chains across the roughly 610 repertoires, and 10 million to 11 million of those chains were shared by two or more donors. A nearest-neighbor algorithm error-corrected the raw reads and collapsed the reads into unique sequences, merging closely related sequences to remove PCR and sequencing errors. Alignment of CDR3 sequences to IMGT reference sequences was used to assign V, D and J gene segments. Each retained sequence needed at least a six-nucleotide match to both a V gene segment and a J gene segment. Rearrangements were classified as productive when the CDR3 lacked stop codons and remained in frame with V and J, and all other rearrangements were classified as non-productive. CDR3 was defined by IMGT convention, running from the second conserved V-encoded cysteine to the conserved J-encoded phenylalanine. The earlier analysis of 500 to 650 of the donors excluded any sequence lacking an unambiguous match to a single V gene segment. In an earlier analysis of 450 to 750 of the donors, a V segment was called functional when productive rearrangements were above 56.7%, and segregating when the standard deviation between donors exceeded 5%. A statistical classification framework was built to diagnose cytomegalovirus status from the catalog of TCR beta chain sequences. In a later analysis, V and J genes were assigned by comparing TCR nucleotide sequences against IMGT/GENE-DB human TR gene sequences. Using the TCRdist pipeline, a later analysis assigned CDR3 sequences along with most-parsimonious VDJ recombination scenarios. A later analysis defined each TCR beta chain by its CDR3 amino acid sequence plus V-gene family, and excluded reads lacking a unique V-gene family. A later analysis removed 592 highly shared, low-generation-probability nucleotide sequences to deal with suspected cross-contamination and a sequencing artifact. A later analysis calculated a clonal expansion index for each public chain from normalized within-repertoire ranks of inferred template counts. In a later analysis, generation probabilities were computed using a VDJ recombination model fitted to out-of-frame rearrangements, and the results were checked against IGoR. A later analysis scored TCR-TCR, TCR-HLA and TCR-CMV co-occurrence with hypergeometric tests, applying a repertoire-size bias correction to TCR pairs. In a later analysis, false discovery rates were estimated by permuting HLA or CMV assignments 20 times. In a later analysis, co-occurring TCRs were grouped using DBSCAN, and TCRdist sequence similarity was added for clustering within HLA-allele-positive subsets. Repertoires with fewer than 30,000 or more than 120,000 public chains, plus five repertoires with anomalous nucleotide sharing, were excluded from co-occurrence clustering. TCRdb obtained this table from immuneACCESS and retained in-frame rearrangements with V and J assigned. These tables miss some clones; where compared with another copy, unresolved V genes account for less than half of the shortfall, and the remainder is unexplained. The D gene and trimming were derived from the DNA, and the V and J assignments and clone size from that table. For this sample, the table gives roughly 120,000 clones. The ten biggest clones cover 3.6% of the sample.

Worth noting for this clone: This receptor's antigen is unknown.

The cohort consisted of approximately 670 healthy bone marrow donors. At the time of sampling, every cohort member was nominally healthy, though immune exposures that went unrecorded were likely present. The donor was CMV seronegative and belonged to the group of under 400 seronegative cohort members. Every donor gave a peripheral blood sample, and the peripheral blood mononuclear cells from that sample were used for TCR beta sequencing. The Qiagen DNeasy Blood Extraction Kit was used to extract genomic DNA from the blood cell samples. Recombination connected TRBV2 to TRBJ2-7, and TRBD2 matches 12 of the central bases. This receptor was identified in a man aged 18 to 29 in good health and CMV-seronegative. Sequencing was done on a sample of PBMCs. The bases are TGTGCCAGCCGGACTAGCGGGGTCTACGAGCAGTACTTC. Its protein reads: CASRTSGVYEQYF.